This T cell receptor (beta chain) stems from a study of blood T cell repertoires in COVID-19. Across the study: Sites in the United States, Italy and Spain provided acute and convalescent COVID-19 samples. The cDNA or gDNA used as material had been derived from T cells, B-cell-depleted T cells, or PBMCs.

In the original workflow: Amplification of reference gene primers was used by the study to estimate nucleated cell counts. Data came from immunoSEQ multiplex PCR; TCRdb stores just in-frame clones and leaves some out. The D gene and trimming were derived from the DNA, and the V and J assignments and clone size from that table. The sample yields 50,000 to 80,000 clones, 90% seen once. This CDR3 spans 17 amino acids. V was cut by 4 bases and J by 2 bases, with 19 bases left in between. Germline CDR1 and CDR2: MDHEN and SYDVKM. The TCR comes from a woman aged 80 or over with active COVID-19. The sample taken for sequencing was peripheral blood. This rearrangement joins TRBV28 to TRBJ2-3; the D is unclear. The CDR3 region has the DNA TGTGCCAGCAGTTCCCTATTCACGGAGAGGAACACAGATACGCAGTATTTT. It is translated as CASSSLFTERNTDTQYF.